Presented here are 2 T cell receptor beta chains from one specimen sequenced in a study of control samples from healthy donors and cancer patients. Data came from immunoSEQ multiplex PCR; TCRdb stores just in-frame clones and leaves some out. Of tens of thousands of clones in the sample, 95% to 96% were seen once. The sample comprised blood. Source of these receptors: a woman under 40 in good health.

V and J are TRBV19 and TRBJ2-5; D is uncertain. The V gene's germline CDR1 is LNHDA and CDR2 SQIVND (reference sequence). The CDR3 consists of 14 residues. The V end lost 3 bases, the J end lost 2 bases, and 10 bases lay between the germline ends. The CDR3 is CASSINWGQETQYF. The DNA for the CDR3 is TGTGCCAGTAGTATTAATTGGGGACAAGAGACCCAGTACTTC.

The rearrangement joins TRBV28 to TRBJ2-7; 11 nucleotides line up with TRBD1. CDR1 is MDHEN, CDR2 SYDVKM, per germline. Trimming at V came to 5 bases and at J to 2 bases, leaving 5 bases not matched to a gene. CDR3 length: 15 residues. The CDR3 coding sequence is TGTGCCAGCAGTCGTGGGGGACAGGGGGCCTACGAGCAGTACTTC. Translating it yields CASSRGGQGAYEQYF.